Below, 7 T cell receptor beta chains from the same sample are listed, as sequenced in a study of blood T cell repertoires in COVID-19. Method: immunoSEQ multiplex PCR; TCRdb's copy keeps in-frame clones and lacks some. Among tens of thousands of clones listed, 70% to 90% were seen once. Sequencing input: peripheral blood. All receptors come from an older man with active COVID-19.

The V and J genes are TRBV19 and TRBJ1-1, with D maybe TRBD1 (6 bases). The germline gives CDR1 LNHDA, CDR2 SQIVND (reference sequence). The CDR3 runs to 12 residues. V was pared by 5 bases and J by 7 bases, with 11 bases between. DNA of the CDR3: TGTGCCAGTAGTCAGAGGGGGGGTGAAGCTTTCTTT. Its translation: CASSQRGGEAFF.

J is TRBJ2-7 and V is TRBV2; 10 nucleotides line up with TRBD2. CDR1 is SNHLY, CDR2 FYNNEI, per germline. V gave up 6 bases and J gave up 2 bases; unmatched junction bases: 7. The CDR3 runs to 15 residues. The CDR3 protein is CASRRGLASTYEQYF. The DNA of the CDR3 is TGTGCCAGCAGGAGGGGACTAGCGTCCACCTACGAGCAGTACTTC.

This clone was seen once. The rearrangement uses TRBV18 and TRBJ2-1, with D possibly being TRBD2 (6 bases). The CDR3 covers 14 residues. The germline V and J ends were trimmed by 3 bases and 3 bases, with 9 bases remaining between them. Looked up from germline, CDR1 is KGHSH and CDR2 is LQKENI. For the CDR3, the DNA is TGTGCCAGCTCACCTCTAGCGAACTACAATGAGCAGTTCTTC. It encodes CASSPLANYNEQFF. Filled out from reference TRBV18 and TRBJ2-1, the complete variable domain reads NAGVMQNPRHLVRRRGQEARLRCSPMKGHSHVYWYRQLPEEGLKFMVYLQKENIIDESGMPKERFSAEFPKEGPSILRIQQVVRGDSAAYFCASSPLANYNEQFFGPGTRLTVL.

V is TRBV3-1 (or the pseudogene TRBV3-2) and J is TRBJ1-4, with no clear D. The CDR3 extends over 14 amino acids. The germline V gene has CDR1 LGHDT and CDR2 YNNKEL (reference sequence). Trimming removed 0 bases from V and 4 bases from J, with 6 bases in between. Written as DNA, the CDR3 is TGTGCCAGCAGCCAAGATACAGTTAATGAAAAACTGTTTTTT. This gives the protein CASSQDTVNEKLFF.

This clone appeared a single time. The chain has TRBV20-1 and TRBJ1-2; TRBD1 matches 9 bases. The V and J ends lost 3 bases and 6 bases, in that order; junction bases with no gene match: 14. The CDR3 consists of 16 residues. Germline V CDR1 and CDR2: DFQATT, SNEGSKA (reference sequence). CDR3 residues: CSASLVGTGRDDGYTF. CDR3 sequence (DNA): TGCAGTGCTAGTCTCGTTGGGACAGGGAGGGACGATGGCTACACCTTC.

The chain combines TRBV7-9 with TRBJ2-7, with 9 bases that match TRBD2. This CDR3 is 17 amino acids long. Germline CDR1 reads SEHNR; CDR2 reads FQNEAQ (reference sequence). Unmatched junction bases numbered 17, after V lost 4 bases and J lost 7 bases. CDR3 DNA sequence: TGTGCCAGCAGCTCCATTAAAGGGGCGGGAGGGCCAGGGGAGCAGTACTTC. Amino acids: CASSSIKGAGGPGEQYF.

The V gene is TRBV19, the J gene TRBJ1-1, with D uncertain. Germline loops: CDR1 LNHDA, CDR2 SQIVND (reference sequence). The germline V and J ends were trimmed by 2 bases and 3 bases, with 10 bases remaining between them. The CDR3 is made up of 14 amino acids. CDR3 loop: CASSIYEEDTEAFF. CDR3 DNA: TGTGCCAGTAGTATATACGAGGAGGACACTGAAGCTTTCTTT.